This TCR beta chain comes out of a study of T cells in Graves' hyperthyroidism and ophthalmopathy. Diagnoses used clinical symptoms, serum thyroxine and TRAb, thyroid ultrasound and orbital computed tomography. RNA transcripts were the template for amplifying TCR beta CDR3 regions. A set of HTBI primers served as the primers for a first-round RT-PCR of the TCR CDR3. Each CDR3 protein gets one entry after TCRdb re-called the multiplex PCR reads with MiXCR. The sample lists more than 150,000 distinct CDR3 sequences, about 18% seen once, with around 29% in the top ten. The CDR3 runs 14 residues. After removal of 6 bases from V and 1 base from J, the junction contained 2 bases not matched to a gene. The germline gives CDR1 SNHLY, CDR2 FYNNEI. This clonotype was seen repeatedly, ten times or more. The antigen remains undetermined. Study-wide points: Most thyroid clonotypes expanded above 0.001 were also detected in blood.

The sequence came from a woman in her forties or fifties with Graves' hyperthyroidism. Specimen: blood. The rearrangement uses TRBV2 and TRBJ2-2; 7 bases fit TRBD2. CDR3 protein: CASRRGVNTGELFF. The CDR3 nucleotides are TGTGCCAGCAGACGGGGGGTGAACACCGGGGAGCTGTTTTTT. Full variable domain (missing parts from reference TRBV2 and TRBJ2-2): EPEVTQTPSHQVTQMGQEVILRCVPISNHLYFYWYRQILGQKVEFLVSFYNNEISEKSEIFDDQFSVERPDGSNFTLKIRSTKLEDSAMYFCASRRGVNTGELFFGEGSRLTVL.